These 25 T cell receptor beta chains share one sample of origin, sequenced in a study of shared clonotypes between healthy human individuals (TCRdb year 2020). CD8 naive samples were CD45RO-negative cells positively selected for CCR7, giving a CD45RA+CCR7+ population that excluded TemRA cells. Libraries came from the immunoSEQ multiplex PCR assay. The immuneACCESS repertoire file appears here via TCRdb, limited to in-frame rearrangements. These files lack a portion of the clones; in checked studies, under half of the deficit traces to unresolved V genes, and the cause of the others is not known. Across this sample there are around 1,900,000 clones, with 90% to 95% seen only once. The ten largest account for around 1.7% of the sample. The sample comprised naive CD8+ T cells from PBMCs. Taken with the paper, the label for cell subset or site translates to: CD45RA+CCR7+. These receptors originate from a man aged 18 to 35 in good health. Some clones in this sample may be carry-over from other donors' samples.

This rearrangement joins TRBV30 to TRBJ2-7, with TRBD2 matching 10 bases. The CDR3 runs 13 residues. The J segment lost 3 bases and the V segment lost 4 bases, leaving 3 bases of the junction unmatched. The germline CDR1 and CDR2 sequences are GTSNPN and SVGIG (reference sequence). The DNA of the CDR3 is TGTGCCTGGAAACTAGCGGGGCTCTACGAGCAGTACTTC. It codes for CAWKLAGLYEQYF.

As concerns this clone: The sample has other DNA sequences that encode this CDR3 too. CDR3 DNA sequence: TGTGCCAGCAGCCTCGGGACAGCCTACGAGCAGTACTTC. Its protein is CASSLGTAYEQYF. The rearrangement joins TRBV28 to TRBJ2-7, with 7 nucleotides matching TRBD1. CDR1 is MDHEN and CDR2 is SYDVKM in the germline V gene. The V gene end was trimmed by 6 bases and the J gene end by 2 bases; junction bases not matched to a gene: 4. The CDR3 is 13 amino acids.

In its sample, this clone was seen once. This sequence joins TRBV7-9 and TRBJ1-4; TRBD1 might be the D (6 bases). The length of the CDR3 is 14 residues. From germline, CDR1 is SEHNR and CDR2 FQNEAQ (reference sequence). V lost 5 bases and J 8 bases, leaving 15 bases between the germline ends. CDR3 amino acids: CASSQQGLQEKLFF. The CDR3 region has the DNA TGTGCCAGCAGCCAACAGGGCCTTCAGGAAAAACTGTTTTTT.

The chain is built from TRBV4-2 and TRBJ1-5; D not resolved. Per germline, CDR1 LGHNA and CDR2 YNFKEQ. With 1 base removed from V and 5 bases from J, the gap between germline ends came to 3 bases. This CDR3 is 12 amino acids long. CDR3 DNA: TGTGCCAGCAGCCAAGGCCATCAGCCCCAGCATTTT. Its protein product is CASSQGHQPQHF.

J is TRBJ2-2 and V is TRBV28; 10 bases match TRBD1. CDR1 MDHEN and CDR2 SYDVKM come from the germline V gene. The V gene end was trimmed by 3 bases and the J gene end by 2 bases; junction bases not matched to a gene: 6. The CDR3 has 17 residues. Here the CDR3 reads CASSLIRTGGNTGELFF. CDR3 coding DNA: TGTGCCAGCAGTTTGATTCGGACAGGGGGAAACACCGGGGAGCTGTTTTTT.

The chain couples TRBV27 to TRBJ2-2; D is ambiguous. Deletions cut 8 bases from V and 1 base from J, with 11 bases between. In germline, CDR1 is MNHEY, CDR2 SMNVEV (reference sequence). The CDR3 sequence is 14 residues long. CDR3 bases: TGTGCCAGCCAGGTACTTTTGAACACCGGGGAGCTGTTTTTT. This codes for CASQVLLNTGELFF.

V usage is TRBV7-9 and J usage is TRBJ1-1; possibly TRBD1 for D (6 bases). This CDR3 is 14 amino acids long. Germline V gene lookup returns CDR1 SEHNR and CDR2 FQNEAQ (reference sequence). The V and J ends lost 1 base and 2 bases respectively, with 8 bases between them. CDR3 DNA: TGTGCCAGCAGCTTAGACAGGGAAAACACTGAAGCTTTCTTT. It translates to CASSLDRENTEAFF.

This clone was detected once. This rearrangement joins TRBV19 to TRBJ1-1, with D uncertain. Germline CDR1 and CDR2: LNHDA and SQIVND (reference sequence). The CDR3 runs 14 residues. V was shortened by 3 bases and J by 3 bases, with 11 bases between the two germline ends. This CDR3 is CASSIGGYYTEAFF. DNA of the CDR3: TGTGCCAGTAGTATCGGCGGTTACTACACTGAAGCTTTCTTT. The whole variable domain, remainder taken from reference TRBV19 and TRBJ1-1, is DGGITQSPKYLFRKEGQNVTLSCEQNLNHDAMYWYRQDPGQGLRLIYYSQIVNDFQKGDIAEGYSVSREKKESFPLTVTSAQKNPTAFYLCASSIGGYYTEAFFGQGTRLTVV.

The CDR3 is CASSTRDRGGDGYTF. CDR3 sequence (DNA): TGTGCCAGTAGTACGCGAGACAGGGGAGGGGATGGCTACACCTTC. The rearrangement uses TRBV19 and TRBJ1-2, with 8 bases identical to TRBD1. With 4 bases clipped from V and 6 bases from J, the junction kept 10 bases outside the gene matches. The germline V gene encodes CDR1 LNHDA and CDR2 SQIVND (reference sequence). The CDR3 length is 15 residues.

CDR3 nucleotides: TGTGCCAGCAGCTTAGCCTCAGAAGGACAGGGCTATGGCTACACCTTC. Amino acid sequence: CASSLASEGQGYGYTF. This chain connects TRBV7-2 to TRBJ1-2; 8 nucleotides line up with TRBD1. The germline V gene has CDR1 SGHTA and CDR2 FQGNSA. V dropped 0 bases and J dropped 4; count of bases not matched to a gene: 7. This CDR3 comprises 16 residues.

CDR3 sequence: CSGDSGGEQYF. DNA of the CDR3: TGCAGCGGGGATAGTGGAGGCGAGCAGTACTTC. The chain recombines TRBV29-1 with TRBJ2-7, with a tentative D call TRBD2 (5 bases). The CDR3 contains 11 residues. The germline V and J ends were trimmed by 7 bases and 6 bases, with 13 bases remaining between them. Germline V gene data show CDR1 as SQVTM and CDR2 as ANQGSEA.

The chain recombines TRBV27 with TRBJ2-2; TRBD1 matches 10 bases. Germline V gene sequence: CDR1 MNHEY, CDR2 SMNVEV (reference sequence). The CDR3 runs 16 residues. With V trimmed by 0 bases and J by 4 bases, 2 bases remained unmatched. This chain's CDR3 is CASSLSGTGVTGELFF. The CDR3 DNA follows: TGTGCCAGCAGTTTATCCGGGACAGGGGTCACCGGGGAGCTGTTTTTT.

This chain joins TRBV19 and TRBJ2-7; TRBD1 aligns across 7 bases. The CDR3 contains 16 residues. V shed 5 bases and J 2 bases; nucleotides not matched to a gene: 12. Germline loops: CDR1 LNHDA, CDR2 SQIVND (reference sequence). CDR3 DNA: TGTGCCAGTAGTCACCCGAACCAAGGGGGCCCCTACGAGCAGTACTTC. It yields the protein CASSHPNQGGPYEQYF.

This clone was counted a single time. The chain combines TRBV2 with TRBJ1-2, with TRBD1 matching 7 bases. This CDR3 comprises 14 residues. V lost 9 bases to trimming and J lost 8 bases; unmatched junction nucleotides: 15. Germline lookup yields CDR1 SNHLY and CDR2 FYNNEI. CDR3 protein: CASDPRGAGGGYTF. DNA for the CDR3: TGTGCCAGTGACCCGCGGGGGGCAGGGGGAGGCTACACCTTC. Full variable domain (missing parts from reference TRBV2 and TRBJ1-2): EPEVTQTPSHQVTQMGQEVILRCVPISNHLYFYWYRQILGQKVEFLVSFYNNEISEKSEIFDDQFSVERPDGSNFTLKIRSTKLEDSAMYFCASDPRGAGGGYTFGSGTRLTVV.

The V and J genes are TRBV7-9 and TRBJ2-3; possibly TRBD1 for D (6 bases). CDR1 is SEHNR, CDR2 FQNEAQ, per germline (reference sequence). This CDR3 has 16 residues. V gave up 5 bases and J gave up 0 bases, with 15 bases separating them. CDR3 nucleotides: TGTGCCAGCAGCCCCCGGACAGCTCCTAGCACAGATACGCAGTATTTT. The encoded protein is CASSPRTAPSTDTQYF.

The rearrangement uses TRBV28 and TRBJ1-2, with D possibly TRBD1 on 5 matching bases. Germline lookup yields CDR1 MDHEN and CDR2 SYDVKM. There are 15 residues in the CDR3. V lost 2 bases and J lost 5, with 15 bases in between. CDR3 DNA sequence: TGTGCCAGCAGTTTAGGTTCGGGGGTTATTTATGGCTACACCTTC. It specifies CASSLGSGVIYGYTF.

V is TRBV7-9 and J is TRBJ2-7; D call uncertain. The CDR3 is made up of 13 amino acids. The ends were cut back, 5 bases at V and 5 bases at J, with 13 bases in the middle. The germline V gene has CDR1 SEHNR and CDR2 FQNEAQ (reference sequence). The CDR3 nucleotides read TGTGCCAGCAGCATCCCGTCCCAGAACGAGCAGTACTTC. Its protein is CASSIPSQNEQYF. Filled out from reference TRBV7-9 and TRBJ2-7, the complete variable domain reads DTGVSQNPRHKITKRGQNVTFRCDPISEHNRLYWYRQTLGQGPEFLTYFQNEAQLEKSRLLSDRFSAERPKGSFSTLEIQRTEQGDSAMYLCASSIPSQNEQYFGPGTRLTVT.

The J gene is TRBJ1-3, the V gene TRBV4-1, with D perhaps matching TRBD1 (6 bases). The CDR3 spans 17 residues. CDR1 is MGHRA, CDR2 YSYEKL, per germline. V lost 2 bases to trimming and J lost 4 bases, with 18 bases between them. CDR3 sequence (DNA): TGCGCCAGCAGCCAAACTCCGATCCCACAGGGAGGAAACACCATATATTTT. It yields the protein CASSQTPIPQGGNTIYF.

The chain has TRBV7-8 and TRBJ2-7; D gene uncertain. Trimming stripped 1 base from V and 7 bases from J, with 20 bases between. The length of the CDR3 is 16 residues. Germline-derived CDR1 and CDR2 are SGHVS and FQNEAQ. Here the CDR3 DNA reads TGTGCCAGCAGCTTAGAGGGATTGGGCGCAGCGTCAGAGCAGTACTTC. Encoded protein: CASSLEGLGAASEQYF.

The chain uses TRBV19 and TRBJ1-1, with a possible D match to TRBD1 (5 bases). The CDR3 has 12 amino acids. Trimming stripped 9 bases from V and 1 base from J, with 9 bases between. Per germline, CDR1 LNHDA and CDR2 SQIVND (reference sequence). CDR3 bases: TGTGCCAGCATTACAGGGAACACTGAAGCTTTCTTT. This codes for CASITGNTEAFF.

Only a few counts were recorded for this clone. This chain connects TRBV28 to TRBJ2-7, with TRBD1 matching 10 bases. There are 16 residues in the CDR3. Germline-derived CDR1 and CDR2 are MDHEN and SYDVKM. V shed 4 bases, J shed 4 bases, and the junction held 10 bases outside the gene matches. CDR3 in amino acids: CASSSTRQGAKYEQYF. The DNA of the CDR3 is TGTGCCAGCAGTTCGACTCGACAGGGGGCAAAGTACGAGCAGTACTTC.

The CDR3 is CSVGQFNYEQYF. The CDR3 DNA reads as TGCAGCGTTGGACAGTTCAACTACGAGCAGTACTTC. This chain connects TRBV29-1 to TRBJ2-5; the D gene is possibly TRBD1 (5 bases). The J call may not be correct, given that the DNA end is closer to TRBJ2-7. Per germline, CDR1 SQVTM and CDR2 ANQGSEA. This CDR3 has 12 amino acids.

The CDR3 loop reads CSARVYNEQFF. As DNA, the CDR3 is TGCAGTGCTAGAGTCTACAATGAGCAGTTCTTC. The J gene is TRBJ2-1, the V gene TRBV20-1; D ambiguous. Trimming cost V 1 base and J 3 bases, with 1 base left between them. CDR1 DFQATT and CDR2 SNEGSKA come from the germline V gene (reference sequence). The CDR3 extends over 11 amino acids.

The CDR3 DNA reads TGTGCCAGCAGTACCGACAGGGAGGGGTGGAATCAGCCCCAGCATTTT. Translated, it gives CASSTDREGWNQPQHF. The chain is built from TRBV28 and TRBJ1-5, with 7 bases identical to TRBD1. This CDR3 has 16 residues. From germline, CDR1 is MDHEN and CDR2 SYDVKM. The trim removed 5 bases at V and 4 bases at J, leaving 11 bases unmatched. Supplemented by reference TRBV28 and TRBJ1-5, the full variable domain reads DVKVTQSSRYLVKRTGEKVFLECVQDMDHENMFWYRQDPGLGLRLIYFSYDVKMKEKGDIPEGYSVSREKKERFSLILESASTNQTSMYLCASSTDREGWNQPQHFGDGTRLSIL.

The rearrangement uses TRBV9 and TRBJ2-6; 9 bases agree with TRBD1. Per the germline V gene, CDR1 is SGDLS and CDR2 is YYNGEE. The V gene end was trimmed by 3 bases and the J gene end by 4 bases; junction bases not matched to a gene: 8. CDR3 length: 17 residues. CDR3 coding DNA: TGTGCCAGCAGCGACTCCGGGACAGGGACAGGGGCCAACGTCCTGACTTTC. Its protein is CASSDSGTGTGANVLTF. The full variable domain, with the rest looked up from reference TRBV9 and TRBJ2-6, is DSGVTQTPKHLITATGQRVTLRCSPRSGDLSVYWYQQSLDQGLQFLIQYYNGEERAKGNILERFSAQQFPDLHSELNLSSLELGDSALYFCASSDSGTGTGANVLTFGAGSRLTVL.